This record concerns one T cell receptor (beta chain) sequence. Antigen unknown. This record belongs to a study of radiotherapy plus CTLA-4 blockade in lung cancer. Study overall: 15% to 20% of patients responded objectively, and roughly 31% achieved disease control.

Per germline, CDR1 LNHDA and CDR2 SQIVND (reference sequence). This CDR3 has 13 amino acids. Trimming took 1 base from V and 6 from J, leaving 10 bases between them. Repertoires were generated with immunoSEQ multiplex PCR, while TCRdb's copy carries only in-frame clones and drops some. This repertoire shows some 30,000 clones, over 75% found once; its top ten account for 20% to 25%. Study results and limitations: Tumor-derived TCR clones expanded in blood after radiotherapy plus ipilimumab.

CTLA-4 blockade using ipilimumab, together with focal radiation, was received by patients with chemo-refractory metastatic non-small-cell lung cancer. The receptor was isolated from a human donor with non-small cell lung cancer that progressed on radiotherapy plus ipilimumab. Sequences were derived from peripheral blood, sampled from a patient treated with radiotherapy plus ipilimumab. The chain has TRBV19 and TRBJ2-7, with D possibly matching TRBD1 (5 bases). CDR3 sequence: CASSIAGIGEQYF. CDR3 DNA sequence: TGTGCCAGTAGTATAGCAGGGATTGGCGAGCAGTACTTC.